This passage covers 15 T cell receptor beta chains from one sample sequenced in a study of regulatory T cells in long-lasting Graves disease. Arm-PCR of CDR3 regions and iRepertoire HTBI primers were the basis on which TCR beta libraries were built. MiXCR, applied by TCRdb to the multiplex PCR reads, yields one record per CDR3 protein. Of a few hundred thousand distinct CDR3 sequences listed, around 21% are singletons. The time point here: newly diagnosed GD, antithyroid drugs for less than 3 months. PBMC-extracted RNA yielded the TCR library. The source was peripheral blood mononuclear cells (PBMCs), collected at new diagnosis, from a patient treated with antithyroid drugs. The receptors were sampled from a female donor with Graves disease.

The V call is TRBV6-2 or TRBV6-3, the J call TRBJ2-7; a weak D match, TRBD2 (6 bases). Looked up from germline, CDR1 is MNHEY and CDR2 is SVGEGT. This CDR3 region has 13 residues. The V and J ends lost 6 bases and 3 bases respectively, with 12 bases between them. CDR3 residues: CASRTPGDYEQYF. CDR3 bases: TGTGCCAGCAGGACCCCGGGGGACTACGAGCAGTACTTC.

This clonotype came up many times. This rearrangement joins TRBV11-2 to TRBJ2-7; 14 nucleotides match TRBD2. The trim removed 2 bases at V and 7 bases at J, leaving 4 bases unmatched. Germline V gene sequence: CDR1 SGHAT, CDR2 FQNNGV. The CDR3 is 15 residues long. The CDR3 protein is CASSLSGLAGGEQYF. The CDR3, as DNA: TGTGCCAGCAGCTTAAGTGGACTAGCGGGAGGTGAGCAGTACTTC.

In this sample, this clonotype turned up many times. This rearrangement joins TRBV12-3 or TRBV12-4 to TRBJ1-2; unclear D gene. V lost 9 bases, J lost 1 base, and 12 bases lay in between. The CDR3 length is 13 residues. The CDR3 nucleotides read TGTGCCAGTACTGGGCTCGGTAACTATGGCTACACCTTC. It codes for CASTGLGNYGYTF.

At least ten counts were recorded for this clonotype. The chain combines TRBV10-1 with TRBJ2-2, with 8 bases lining up with TRBD2. The CDR3 contains 17 residues. The trim removed 4 bases at V and 6 bases at J, leaving 13 bases unmatched. Germline V gene sequence: CDR1 WNHNN, CDR2 SYGVQD (reference sequence). CDR3 amino acids: CASSGGRGGRSAGELFF. Here the CDR3 DNA reads TGCGCCAGCAGTGGCGGCCGGGGCGGGAGGTCTGCCGGGGAGCTGTTTTTT.

V and J are TRBV3-1 and TRBJ1-2, with TRBD1 identical over 8 bases. Looked up from germline, CDR1 is LGHDT and CDR2 is YNNKEL (reference sequence). Trimming at V came to 0 bases and at J to 7 bases, leaving 7 bases not matched to a gene. This CDR3 has 15 residues. Here the CDR3 DNA reads TGTGCCAGCAGCCAAGATAATCAGGGGGCGGGTGGCTACACCTTC. Its translation: CASSQDNQGAGGYTF.

At least ten counts were recorded for this clonotype. The rearrangement uses TRBV24-1 and TRBJ2-5, with no clear D. Trimming removed 1 base from V and 2 bases from J, with 10 bases in between. This CDR3 has 15 residues. Per germline, CDR1 KGHDR and CDR2 SFDVKD. CDR3 loop: CATSDFSWGQETQYF. In nucleotides, the CDR3 is TGTGCCACCAGTGATTTCTCGTGGGGTCAAGAGACCCAGTACTTC.

The table lists this clonotype with many counts. This chain joins TRBV28 and TRBJ1-1, with D possibly matching TRBD1 (5 bases). Trimming removed 3 bases at V and 2 bases at J, with 22 bases between. Germline CDR1 reads MDHEN; CDR2 reads SYDVKM. The CDR3 has 18 amino acids. The CDR3 nucleotides are TGTGCCAGCAGTTTCGTGGGGGTCTTATATAAGGGAAACACTGAAGCTTTCTTT. Amino acids: CASSFVGVLYKGNTEAFF.

Notes on this clonotype: A far larger clone lies a single base away; this is likely a read error. The chain is built from TRBV5-4 and TRBJ2-1, with 11 positions matching TRBD2. CDR3 length: 15 amino acids. In germline, CDR1 is SGHNT, CDR2 YYREEE (reference sequence). CDR3 sequence: CASSSISGGVREQSF. In nucleotides, the CDR3 is TGTGCCAGCAGTTCGATTAGCGGGGGGGTTCGTGAGCAGTCCTTC.

This clonotype was seen many times. The genes are TRBV2 and TRBJ2-1; 9 bases line up with TRBD1. The ends lost 6 bases at V and 9 bases at J; junction bases unmatched: 12. Germline-derived CDR1 and CDR2 are SNHLY and FYNNEI. This CDR3 has 15 residues. The CDR3 sequence: CASRSRDRVRTEQFF. The CDR3 DNA follows: TGTGCCAGCAGAAGCCGGGACAGGGTACGTACTGAGCAGTTCTTC.

This clonotype was found many times. The gene calls are TRBV30 and TRBJ1-4; the D gene is possibly TRBD1 (5 bases). Germline assignment: CDR1 GTSNPN and CDR2 SVGIG (reference sequence). CDR3 length: 14 residues. V was pared by 0 bases and J by 8 bases, with 13 bases between. The CDR3 protein is CAWSVVSKGEKLFF. The CDR3 DNA is TGTGCCTGGAGTGTAGTCTCGAAGGGGGAAAAACTGTTTTTT.

This clonotype was counted many times. The CDR3 region is CASRRDRGKDKNIQYF. The CDR3 DNA reads TGTGCCAGCAGGAGGGACAGGGGGAAAGACAAAAACATTCAGTACTTC. This rearrangement joins TRBV7-9 to TRBJ2-4; the match to TRBD1 covers 11 bases. Trimming removed 6 bases from V and 3 bases from J; junction bases left unmatched: 7. CDR1 SEHNR and CDR2 FQNEAQ come from the germline V gene (reference sequence). The CDR3 covers 16 residues.

The chain combines TRBV14 with TRBJ2-3, with 8 nucleotides matching TRBD1. The CDR3 runs 15 residues. Germline lookup yields CDR1 SGHDN and CDR2 FVKESK. V lost 3 bases, J lost 0 bases, and 2 bases stayed unmatched. The CDR3 here is CASSHGTGSTDTQYF. The CDR3 region has the DNA TGTGCCAGCAGCCATGGGACAGGCAGCACAGATACGCAGTATTTT.

This clonotype has ten or more counts. This chain links TRBV30 with TRBJ2-7; 16 positions match TRBD2. The CDR3 sequence is 15 residues long. Germline V gene sequence: CDR1 GTSNPN, CDR2 SVGIG (reference sequence). J was trimmed by 2 bases and V by 3 bases; bases with no gene match: 1. The CDR3 DNA sequence: TGTGCCTGGAGAGGGACTAGCGGGAGGGCCTACGAGCAGTACTTC. Its protein product is CAWRGTSGRAYEQYF.

The chain is built from TRBV3-1 and TRBJ2-7; 8 bases fit TRBD1. With 4 bases clipped from V and 0 bases from J, the junction kept 17 bases outside the gene matches. Germline V gives CDR1 LGHDT, CDR2 YNNKEL (reference sequence). This CDR3 contains 19 residues. The CDR3 DNA reads as TGTGCCAGCAGCCGAGGACGACTCAGGGGGCAAGGGAGCTCCTACGAGCAGTACTTC. It specifies CASSRGRLRGQGSSYEQYF.

This rearrangement joins TRBV30 to TRBJ1-5; D might be TRBD1 (6 bases). Germline V lookup: CDR1 GTSNPN, CDR2 SVGIG (reference sequence). This CDR3 has 14 amino acids. Trimming cost V 5 bases and J 2 bases, with 13 bases left between them. The CDR3 is CAWGGGHGNQPQHF. CDR3 DNA sequence: TGTGCCTGGGGGGGGGGGCACGGCAATCAGCCCCAGCATTTT. The full variable domain, completed using reference TRBV30 and TRBJ1-5, is SQTIHQWPATLVQPVGSPLSLECTVEGTSNPNLYWYRQAAGRGLQLLFYSVGIGQISSEVPQNLSASRPQDRQFILSSKKLLLSDSGFYLCAWGGGHGNQPQHFGDGTRLSIL.